The next 29 T cell receptor beta chains were all read from a single sample in a study of blood T cell repertoires in COVID-19. Here immunoSEQ multiplex PCR was the method, and the copy in TCRdb shows in-frame clones only, minus some. The sample holds around 140,000 clones, 81% seen once. Specimen: peripheral blood. These TCRs come from a human donor in a cohort sampled during active COVID-19.

The chain uses TRBV7-9 and TRBJ1-4, with a weak D call TRBD1 (6 bases). CDR3 size: 14 residues. Between the trimmed V and J ends, which lost 8 bases and 8 bases, there was a span of 18 bases. From germline, CDR1 is SEHNR and CDR2 FQNEAQ (reference sequence). In DNA form, the CDR3 reads TGTGCCAGCGGCCAACAGGGCGGGGGGGAAAAACTGTTTTTT. It translates to CASGQQGGGEKLFF.

The V call is TRBV7-9, the J call TRBJ2-1; 9 bases match TRBD1. The CDR3 spans 15 residues. V shed 4 bases and J 6 bases; nucleotides not matched to a gene: 7. Per germline, CDR1 SEHNR and CDR2 FQNEAQ (reference sequence). CDR3 region: CASSYGTGRGNEQFF. CDR3 sequence (DNA): TGTGCCAGCAGCTACGGGACAGGGAGAGGCAATGAGCAGTTCTTC.

This clone was seen only a few times. The J gene is TRBJ2-3, the V gene TRBV4-3, with TRBD2 matching 10 bases. Per the germline V gene, CDR1 is LGHNA and CDR2 is YSLEER. V was clipped by 4 bases and J by 5 bases; unmatched bases: 9. CDR3 length equals 16 residues. CDR3 residues: CASSRIGAGGVDTQYF. As DNA, the CDR3 is TGCGCCAGCAGCCGGATCGGAGCGGGAGGGGTAGATACGCAGTATTTT.

V usage is TRBV19 and J usage is TRBJ1-2; a possible D gene is TRBD1 (6 bases). V dropped 4 bases and J dropped 4 bases, with 16 bases sitting between them. The CDR3 is 15 amino acids. Germline V gene sequence: CDR1 LNHDA, CDR2 SQIVND (reference sequence). The CDR3 region is CASSSRGGLPYGYTF. In DNA form, the CDR3 reads TGTGCCAGTAGTAGCAGGGGTGGTTTACCCTATGGCTACACCTTC.

This chain connects TRBV7-3 to TRBJ1-2, with D possibly being TRBD1 (6 bases). This CDR3 has 13 residues. Germline CDR1 is SGHTA and CDR2 is FQGTGA. V lost 3 bases to trimming and J lost 7 bases, with 12 bases between them. The CDR3 here is CASSFTGSAGYTF. Here the CDR3 DNA reads TGTGCCAGCAGCTTTACAGGGTCGGCTGGCTACACCTTC.

The rearrangement uses TRBV6-2 or TRBV6-3 and TRBJ2-7, with 8 bases aligning to TRBD1. V shed 6 bases and J 3 bases; nucleotides not matched to a gene: 22. Germline CDR1 reads MNHEY; CDR2 reads SVGEGT. CDR3 length: 19 amino acids. Here the CDR3 reads CASSPLVPTTGVIYYEQYF. The CDR3 DNA follows: TGTGCCAGCAGCCCCCTAGTCCCTACGACAGGGGTGATCTACTACGAGCAGTACTTC.

The chain links TRBV18 to TRBJ2-7; D is perhaps TRBD2 (6 bases). The CDR3 extends over 15 amino acids. The germline V gene has CDR1 KGHSH and CDR2 LQKENI. The V gene lost 3 bases and the J gene lost 0 bases, with 12 bases spanning the gap. The CDR3 loop reads CASSPFGGNSYEQYF. CDR3 DNA: TGTGCCAGCTCACCCTTCGGGGGAAACTCCTACGAGCAGTACTTC. Combining the CDR3 with reference TRBV18 and TRBJ2-7 gives the whole variable domain NAGVMQNPRHLVRRRGQEARLRCSPMKGHSHVYWYRQLPEEGLKFMVYLQKENIIDESGMPKERFSAEFPKEGPSILRIQQVVRGDSAAYFCASSPFGGNSYEQYFGPGTRLTVT.

The rearrangement links TRBV5-1 to TRBJ1-4; the match to TRBD1 covers 7 bases. The CDR3 has 14 amino acids. V shed 4 bases and J 5 bases; nucleotides not matched to a gene: 5. In germline, CDR1 is SGHRS, CDR2 YFSETQ. As DNA, the CDR3 is TGCGCCAGCAGCACGACAGGGAGAAATGAAAAACTGTTTTTT. Translating it yields CASSTTGRNEKLFF.

The CDR3 region has the DNA TGTGCCAGCAGCTTAGTAACAGGGGGGTGGTCTGGGGCCAACGTCCTGACTTTC. Translation: CASSLVTGGWSGANVLTF. The V call is TRBV11-2, the J call TRBJ2-6; 8 positions agree with TRBD1. V lost 1 base, J lost 1 base, and 6 bases stayed unmatched. CDR1 and CDR2 from the germline V gene are SGHAT and FQNNGV. The CDR3 covers 18 residues.

V is TRBV7-8 and J is TRBJ2-6; D is possibly TRBD2 (5 bases). Trimming took off 0 bases at V and 0 bases at J, with 15 bases between the two ends. The CDR3 has 19 amino acids. CDR1 SGHVS and CDR2 FQNEAQ come from the germline V gene. Written as DNA, the CDR3 is TGTGCCAGCAGCTTAGCTGACGGACTCCTCAGCTCTGGGGCCAACGTCCTGACTTTC. It specifies CASSLADGLLSSGANVLTF. Full variable domain (remainder filled in from reference TRBV7-8 and TRBJ2-6): GAGVSQSPRYKVAKRGQDVALRCDPISGHVSLFWYQQALGQGPEFLTYFQNEAQLDKSGLPSDRFFAERPEGSVSTLKIQRTQQEDSAVYLCASSLADGLLSSGANVLTFGAGSRLTVL.

This chain uses TRBV29-1 with TRBJ1-1; no definite D call. V was shortened by 6 bases and J by 4 bases, with 15 bases between the two germline ends. The CDR3 has 13 amino acids. Germline V lookup: CDR1 SQVTM, CDR2 ANQGSEA. The CDR3 reads CSVDEGEVTEAFF. The CDR3 DNA sequence: TGCAGCGTCGACGAGGGCGAGGTCACTGAAGCTTTCTTT.

The rearrangement links TRBV2 to TRBJ2-1; TRBD2 aligns across 12 bases. CDR3 length: 14 residues. Looked up from germline, CDR1 is SNHLY and CDR2 is FYNNEI. The trim removed 2 bases at V and 7 bases at J, leaving 0 bases unmatched. CDR3 residues: CASSETSGRNEQFF. CDR3 sequence (DNA): TGTGCCAGCAGTGAAACTAGCGGGAGGAATGAGCAGTTCTTC.

This clone was found once. The chain joins TRBV4-3 to TRBJ2-2; TRBD2 matches at 7 bases. The J segment lost 4 bases and the V segment lost 0 bases, leaving 11 bases of the junction unmatched. The CDR3 covers 18 residues. The V gene's germline CDR1 is LGHNA and CDR2 YSLEER. Here the CDR3 reads CASSQEVGRAEVTGELFF. The CDR3 DNA follows: TGCGCCAGCAGCCAAGAGGTAGGGAGGGCAGAAGTCACCGGGGAGCTGTTTTTT.

This sequence joins TRBV28 and TRBJ2-3; 10 nucleotides match TRBD2. The CDR3 runs to 16 residues. J was trimmed by 6 bases and V by 4 bases; bases with no gene match: 10. Looked up from germline, CDR1 is MDHEN and CDR2 is SYDVKM. In DNA, the CDR3 is TGTGCCAGCAGTTCCGCTGGAGCGGGGGGGCGCGATACGCAGTATTTT. Encoded protein: CASSSAGAGGRDTQYF.

This sequence joins TRBV5-1 and TRBJ1-4; TRBD1 matches at 7 bases. The CDR3 spans 14 residues. The trim removed 4 bases at V and 2 bases at J, leaving 2 bases unmatched. Per the germline V gene, CDR1 is SGHRS and CDR2 is YFSETQ. CDR3 DNA: TGCGCCAGCAGCACGGGACAGACTAATGAAAAACTGTTTTTT. Its protein product is CASSTGQTNEKLFF.

The chain uses TRBV24-1 and TRBJ2-7; D may be TRBD2 (5 bases). The CDR3 totals 12 residues. V was trimmed by 4 bases and J by 5 bases, leaving 8 bases between them. The germline V gene has CDR1 KGHDR and CDR2 SFDVKD. The CDR3 region has the DNA TGTGCCACCAGTGAGGCCGGGGACGAGCAGTACTTC. Its translation is CATSEAGDEQYF.

The rearrangement links TRBV4-3 to TRBJ1-2; D is uncertain. CDR3 size: 14 residues. Trimming removed 1 base from V and 0 bases from J, with 6 bases in between. Germline assignment: CDR1 LGHNA and CDR2 YSLEER. In DNA, the CDR3 is TGCGCCAGCAGCCAAGGCGCCTCTAACTATGGCTACACCTTC. This translates into CASSQGASNYGYTF.

The chain carries TRBV27 and TRBJ1-1; D possibly corresponds to TRBD1 (5 bases). V was trimmed by 1 base and J by 2 bases, leaving 11 bases between them. Germline V gene sequence: CDR1 MNHEY, CDR2 SMNVEV (reference sequence). This CDR3 region has 15 residues. In DNA form, the CDR3 reads TGTGCCAGCAGTTTATATTCCCAGGGTAACACTGAAGCTTTCTTT. It is translated as CASSLYSQGNTEAFF.

The chain carries TRBV6-5 and TRBJ1-4, with TRBD1 matching 10 bases. V dropped 6 bases and J dropped 11; count of bases not matched to a gene: 12. Germline V lookup: CDR1 MNHEY, CDR2 SVGAGI. This CDR3 region has 15 residues. CDR3 nucleotide sequence: TGTGCCAGCAGCACCACCGGGACAGGGGTGAGGAAACTGTTTTTT. Translated, it gives CASSTTGTGVRKLFF.

This clone appeared a single time. At one end the junction does not follow the germline gene, possibly because of a read error. The chain combines TRBV6-5 with TRBJ2-7, with TRBD1 as a possible D gene (5 bases). There are 16 residues in the CDR3. CDR1 and CDR2 from the germline V gene are MNHEY and SVGAGI. Here the CDR3 reads CASSYSFGRAKGEQYF. For the CDR3, the DNA is TGTGCCAGCAGCTACTCCTTTGGGCGCGCAAAGGGGGAGCAGTACTTC.

This clone was counted many times. The DNA for the CDR3 is TGTGCCAGCAGCCGGAGAGTGAACACTGAAGCTTTCTTT. Translated, it gives CASSRRVNTEAFF. J is TRBJ1-1 and V is TRBV12-3 or TRBV12-4, with D uncertain. The CDR3 length is 13 residues. The V end was cut by 6 bases, the J end by 0 bases, with 8 bases between.

V is TRBV6-2 or TRBV6-3 and J is TRBJ2-7; D is possibly TRBD1 (5 bases). The CDR3 consists of 16 residues. The germline V and J ends were trimmed by 6 bases and 2 bases, with 20 bases remaining between them. Germline loops: CDR1 MNHEY, CDR2 SVGEGT. CDR3 in DNA: TGTGCCAGCAGCAACTCCCCGGTCCCAGGGACCTACGAGCAGTACTTC. Protein sequence: CASSNSPVPGTYEQYF.

This clone was seen a single time. This sequence joins TRBV27 and TRBJ1-4, with D perhaps matching TRBD1 (5 bases). Trimming cost V 3 bases and J 3 bases, with 17 bases left between them. Germline CDR1 MNHEY, CDR2 SMNVEV (reference sequence). The CDR3 has 17 residues. CDR3 protein: CASSFRAGGGANEKLFF. CDR3 in DNA: TGTGCCAGCAGTTTTCGGGCTGGCGGGGGAGCTAATGAAAAACTGTTTTTT.

This clone was detected once. This chain links TRBV19 with TRBJ2-1; D not certain. CDR1 and CDR2 from the germline V gene are LNHDA and SQIVND (reference sequence). The V end was cut by 6 bases, the J end by 6 bases, with 12 bases between. CDR3 length: 13 residues. CDR3 bases: TGTGCCAGTAGCTTTTCGCCCAGCAATGAGCAGTTCTTC. Protein product: CASSFSPSNEQFF.

The DNA for the CDR3 is TGTGCCACCGATACTCCGGGACAGGCTAACTATGGCTACACCTTC. Translated, it gives CATDTPGQANYGYTF. The chain links TRBV6-5 to TRBJ1-2, with TRBD1 matching over 8 bases. Trimming removed 10 bases from V and 0 bases from J; junction bases left unmatched: 10. Germline CDR1 is MNHEY and CDR2 is SVGAGI. This CDR3 is 15 amino acids long.

The chain recombines TRBV7-9 with TRBJ1-2; TRBD1 matches 7 bases. V was pared by 5 bases and J by 6 bases, with 9 bases of the junction left unmatched. CDR1 is SEHNR and CDR2 is FQNEAQ in the germline V gene (reference sequence). CDR3 length equals 14 residues. This chain's CDR3 is CASSLTGARNGYTF. In DNA form, the CDR3 reads TGTGCCAGCAGCCTAACAGGGGCGAGGAATGGCTACACCTTC.

The chain couples TRBV19 to TRBJ1-2, with D hard to call. Trimming pared 0 bases from V and 3 bases from J, leaving 8 bases between. The CDR3 extends over 14 amino acids. Per the germline V gene, CDR1 is LNHDA and CDR2 is SQIVND (reference sequence). CDR3 coding DNA: TGTGCCAGTAGTATAGATCACGGGGACTATGGCTACACCTTC. Amino acid sequence: CASSIDHGDYGYTF.

This clone was seen a few times. This chain connects TRBV9 to TRBJ2-7; a weak D match, TRBD1 (5 bases). CDR1 and CDR2 (germline): SGDLS, YYNGEE. CDR3 length: 16 amino acids. Trimming shortened V by 0 bases and J by 2 bases, and 15 bases separated the two germline ends. CDR3 sequence (DNA): TGTGCCAGCAGCGTAGCGGTGACAGCAATCCCCTACGAGCAGTACTTC. Translation gives CASSVAVTAIPYEQYF.

The chain combines TRBV7-9 with TRBJ2-7, with TRBD1 matching 7 bases. The germline V gene encodes CDR1 SEHNR and CDR2 FQNEAQ (reference sequence). V shed 7 bases and J 6 bases; nucleotides not matched to a gene: 15. The CDR3 extends over 15 amino acids. CDR3 sequence reads: CASTTYRQGRSEQYF. The CDR3 DNA is TGTGCCAGCACCACTTACCGACAGGGAAGGAGCGAGCAGTACTTC.